The next 17 T cell receptor beta chains were all read from a single sample in a study of PD-1 blockade in mismatch repair-deficient tumors. Profiling relied on immunoSEQ multiplex PCR, and the TCRdb table lists in-frame clones only, not all of them. The sample holds roughly 50,000 clones, approximately 84% seen once. The material was peripheral blood, obtained roughly 21 weeks after starting pembrolizumab. Source of these receptors: an adult with mismatch repair-deficient cancer.

J is TRBJ2-7 and V is TRBV19; D is possibly TRBD1 or TRBD2 (5 bases each). The germline V gene has CDR1 LNHDA and CDR2 SQIVND (reference sequence). V was clipped by 8 bases and J by 4 bases, with 18 bases between them. The CDR3 extends over 14 amino acids. The CDR3 DNA is TGTGCCAGTCCCTTTACCGGGACCCGATACGAGCAGTACTTC. Encoded protein: CASPFTGTRYEQYF.

The V gene is TRBV7-2, the J gene TRBJ2-1; TRBD2 aligns across 7 bases. With V trimmed by 2 bases and J by 0 bases, 4 bases remained unmatched. There are 16 residues in the CDR3. The germline gives CDR1 SGHTA, CDR2 FQGNSA. As DNA, the CDR3 is TGTGCCAGCAGCTTAAGGACTAGTCCCTCCTACAATGAGCAGTTCTTC. Its protein product is CASSLRTSPSYNEQFF. The variable domain in full, with the rest retrieved from reference TRBV7-2 and TRBJ2-1, is GAGVSQSPSNKVTEKGKDVELRCDPISGHTALYWYRQSLGQGLEFLIYFQGNSAPDKSGLPSDRFSAERTGGSVSTLTIQRTQQEDSAVYLCASSLRTSPSYNEQFFGPGTRLTVL.

The chain recombines TRBV2 with TRBJ2-1, with D possibly matching TRBD2 (6 bases). Trimming shortened V by 8 bases and J by 6 bases, and 26 bases separated the two germline ends. Per germline, CDR1 SNHLY and CDR2 FYNNEI. The CDR3 length is 17 residues. The CDR3, as DNA: TGTGCCAGCGGTGTGAGTCTCAGGTGGGTGGGAGGCAATGAGCAGTTCTTC. As protein: CASGVSLRWVGGNEQFF.

The genes are TRBV7-2 and TRBJ2-2, with TRBD2 matching 15 bases. V was clipped by 4 bases and J by 4 bases; unmatched bases: 4. The CDR3 covers 17 residues. Germline values: CDR1 SGHTA, CDR2 FQGNSA. The CDR3: CASSWTSGRASTGELFF. In DNA, the CDR3 is TGTGCCAGCAGCTGGACTAGCGGGAGGGCCAGCACCGGGGAGCTGTTTTTT. Drawing the rest from reference TRBV7-2 and TRBJ2-2, the complete variable domain is GAGVSQSPSNKVTEKGKDVELRCDPISGHTALYWYRQSLGQGLEFLIYFQGNSAPDKSGLPSDRFSAERTGGSVSTLTIQRTQQEDSAVYLCASSWTSGRASTGELFFGEGSRLTVL.

The chain couples TRBV9 to TRBJ2-3; the match to TRBD1 covers 7 bases. Trimming removed 4 bases from V and 0 bases from J; junction bases left unmatched: 5. CDR1 SGDLS and CDR2 YYNGEE come from the germline V gene. The CDR3 is made up of 15 amino acids. CDR3 nucleotides: TGTGCCAGCAGCCCCCGGACAGGAAGCACAGATACGCAGTATTTT. Its protein product is CASSPRTGSTDTQYF.

The CDR3 loop is CASSPVWGEGLDTQYF. The CDR3 DNA reads as TGTGCCAGCTCCCCCGTCTGGGGGGAGGGGTTGGATACGCAGTATTTT. This chain uses TRBV6-4 with TRBJ2-3; 7 positions agree with TRBD2. After removal of 8 bases from V and 6 bases from J, the junction contained 17 bases not matched to a gene. The CDR3 contains 16 residues. Germline V gene lookup returns CDR1 MRHNA and CDR2 SNTAGT.

The chain combines TRBV27 with TRBJ2-1, with D perhaps TRBD1 or TRBD2 (6 bases each). V lost 3 bases, J lost 10 bases, and 13 bases lay in between. CDR1 and CDR2 (germline): MNHEY, SMNVEV (reference sequence). There are 13 residues in the CDR3. In nucleotides, the CDR3 is TGTGCCAGCAGTTTTGTGGTCGGGGGCGAGCAGTTCTTC. Translating gives CASSFVVGGEQFF.

The sample holds one count of this clone. The rearrangement uses TRBV5-1 and TRBJ1-4; weak D call: TRBD1 (5 bases). The germline gives CDR1 SGHRS, CDR2 YFSETQ. V shed 2 bases and J shed 8 bases, with 13 bases lying between them. The CDR3 totals 14 residues. This CDR3 is CASSFKGVEEKLFF. CDR3 bases: TGCGCCAGCAGCTTTAAAGGGGTTGAGGAAAAACTGTTTTTT.

As DNA, the CDR3 is TGTGCCAGCAGCGTCGGGGGGGGATTAGACAATGAGCAGTTCTTC. It codes for CASSVGGGLDNEQFF. The rearrangement links TRBV9 to TRBJ2-1; 8 bases match TRBD2. From germline, CDR1 is SGDLS and CDR2 YYNGEE. The CDR3 consists of 15 residues. Germline trimming cut 2 bases from V and 5 bases from J; bases unmatched to any gene: 6.

The gene calls are TRBV9 and TRBJ2-1, with TRBD2 identical over 8 bases. The CDR3 runs to 16 residues. The trim removed 4 bases at V and 8 bases at J, leaving 14 bases unmatched. Germline CDR1 and CDR2: SGDLS and YYNGEE. CDR3: CASSPPGGAGVYEQFF. CDR3 DNA: TGTGCCAGCAGCCCTCCGGGAGGAGCGGGAGTCTATGAGCAGTTCTTC.

This clone is a singleton in its sample. V is TRBV11-2 and J is TRBJ1-5; possible D gene TRBD1, 5 bases. Trimming shortened V by 4 bases and J by 3 bases, and 13 bases separated the two germline ends. Germline loops: CDR1 SGHAT, CDR2 FQNNGV. This CDR3 contains 15 residues. The CDR3 DNA is TGTGCCAGCAGCTCGGGGGAGGTGGTCAATCAGCCCCAGCATTTT. Amino acids: CASSSGEVVNQPQHF.

The chain employs TRBV6-6 and TRBJ2-7; D remains unclear. Germline V gene lookup returns CDR1 MNHNY and CDR2 SVGAGI (reference sequence). There are 15 residues in the CDR3. V shed 6 bases and J shed 1 base, with 16 bases lying between them. The CDR3, as DNA: TGTGCCAGCAGCCCCGGTGAAGGCTCTTCCTACGAGCAGTACTTC. Its translation: CASSPGEGSSYEQYF.

This chain uses TRBV9 with TRBJ2-1; 9 positions agree with TRBD2. Germline lookup yields CDR1 SGDLS and CDR2 YYNGEE. The J segment lost 2 bases and the V segment lost 0 bases, leaving 0 bases of the junction unmatched. The CDR3 is 15 residues long. CDR3 in amino acids: CASSVVAGAYNEQFF. In DNA form, the CDR3 reads TGTGCCAGCAGCGTAGTAGCGGGAGCCTACAATGAGCAGTTCTTC. The variable domain in full, completed from reference TRBV9 and TRBJ2-1, reads DSGVTQTPKHLITATGQRVTLRCSPRSGDLSVYWYQQSLDQGLQFLIQYYNGEERAKGNILERFSAQQFPDLHSELNLSSLELGDSALYFCASSVVAGAYNEQFFGPGTRLTVL.

The V and J genes are TRBV6-5 and TRBJ2-7; the D gene is possibly TRBD1 (6 bases). Germline assignment: CDR1 MNHEY and CDR2 SVGAGI. The CDR3 contains 13 residues. V lost 5 bases to trimming and J lost 2 bases, with 10 bases between them. CDR3 residues: CASSQDSTYEQYF. The CDR3 nucleotides are TGTGCCAGCAGTCAGGACAGTACCTACGAGCAGTACTTC.

This clone has only a few counts. The V and J genes are TRBV5-1 and TRBJ2-7, with 7 bases aligning to TRBD2. The CDR3 is made up of 15 amino acids. Germline CDR1 is SGHRS and CDR2 is YFSETQ. With 0 bases clipped from V and 3 bases from J, the junction kept 6 bases outside the gene matches. CDR3 in amino acids: CASSLVGGYLYEQYF. Here the CDR3 DNA reads TGCGCCAGCAGCTTGGTCGGGGGGTACCTCTACGAGCAGTACTTC.

This clone showed up just once. This rearrangement joins TRBV7-9 to TRBJ1-2; tentative D call: TRBD1 (6 bases). CDR1 and CDR2 (germline): SEHNR, FQNEAQ (reference sequence). Trimming removed 2 bases from V and 2 bases from J, with 18 bases in between. The CDR3 totals 17 residues. The CDR3 here is CASSLSDLLGQNYGYTF. CDR3 coding DNA: TGTGCCAGCAGCTTAAGCGATCTGCTCGGACAGAACTATGGCTACACCTTC.

The chain carries TRBV7-8 and TRBJ2-1, with 8 bases that match TRBD1. Germline values: CDR1 SGHVS, CDR2 FQNEAQ. The length of the CDR3 is 17 residues. The junction had 15 bases not matched to a gene; V was cut back by 7 bases and J by 4 bases. Here the CDR3 reads CASTIERTGGTYNEQFF. The CDR3 DNA follows: TGTGCCAGCACCATTGAACGAACAGGGGGGACTTACAATGAGCAGTTCTTC.